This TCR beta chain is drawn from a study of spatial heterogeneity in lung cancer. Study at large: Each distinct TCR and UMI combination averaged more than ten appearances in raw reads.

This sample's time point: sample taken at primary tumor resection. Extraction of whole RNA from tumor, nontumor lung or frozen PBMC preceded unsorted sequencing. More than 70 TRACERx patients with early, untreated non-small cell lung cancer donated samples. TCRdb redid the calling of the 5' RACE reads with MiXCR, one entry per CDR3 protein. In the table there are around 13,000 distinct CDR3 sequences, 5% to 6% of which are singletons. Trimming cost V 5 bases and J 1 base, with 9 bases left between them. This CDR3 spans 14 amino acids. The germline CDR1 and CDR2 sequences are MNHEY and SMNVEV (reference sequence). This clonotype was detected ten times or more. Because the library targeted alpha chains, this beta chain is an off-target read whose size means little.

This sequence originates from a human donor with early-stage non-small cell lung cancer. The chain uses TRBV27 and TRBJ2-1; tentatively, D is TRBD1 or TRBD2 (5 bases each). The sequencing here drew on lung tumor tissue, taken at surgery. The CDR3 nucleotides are TGTGCCAGCAGTGGGGACGGTTCCTACAATGAGCAGTTCTTC. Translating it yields CASSGDGSYNEQFF.